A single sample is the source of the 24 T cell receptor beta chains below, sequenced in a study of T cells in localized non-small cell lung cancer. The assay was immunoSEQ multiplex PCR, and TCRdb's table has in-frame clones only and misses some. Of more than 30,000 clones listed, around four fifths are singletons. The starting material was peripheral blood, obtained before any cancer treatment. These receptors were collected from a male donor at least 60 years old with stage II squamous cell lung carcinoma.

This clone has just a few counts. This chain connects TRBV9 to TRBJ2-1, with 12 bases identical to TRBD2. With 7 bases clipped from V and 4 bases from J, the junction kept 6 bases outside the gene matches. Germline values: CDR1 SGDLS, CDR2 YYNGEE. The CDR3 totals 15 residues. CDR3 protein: CASGLTSGSYNEQFF. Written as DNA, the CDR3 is TGTGCCAGCGGCCTGACTAGCGGGAGTTACAATGAGCAGTTCTTC.

CDR3 sequence: CASSTPRGGEQYF. In DNA form, the CDR3 reads TGTGCCAGCAGCACCCCCAGGGGCGGCGAGCAGTACTTC. The rearrangement links TRBV5-6 to TRBJ2-5; D possibly corresponds to TRBD1 (6 bases). Gene TRBJ2-7 matches the end of the DNA better, so the J call may be wrong. CDR1 is SGHDT, CDR2 YYEEEE, per germline. The CDR3 has 13 residues.

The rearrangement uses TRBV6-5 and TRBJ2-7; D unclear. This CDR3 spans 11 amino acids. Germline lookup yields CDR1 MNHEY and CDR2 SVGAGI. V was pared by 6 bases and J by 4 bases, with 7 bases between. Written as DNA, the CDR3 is TGTGCCAGCAGGTACGGGTACGAGCAGTACTTC. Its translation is CASRYGYEQYF.

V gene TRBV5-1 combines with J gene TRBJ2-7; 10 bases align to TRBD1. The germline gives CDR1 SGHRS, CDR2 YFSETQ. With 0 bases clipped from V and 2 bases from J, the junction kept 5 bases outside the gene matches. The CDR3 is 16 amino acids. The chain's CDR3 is CASSLGGTGDAYEQYF. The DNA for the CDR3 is TGCGCCAGCAGCTTGGGTGGGACAGGGGATGCCTACGAGCAGTACTTC.

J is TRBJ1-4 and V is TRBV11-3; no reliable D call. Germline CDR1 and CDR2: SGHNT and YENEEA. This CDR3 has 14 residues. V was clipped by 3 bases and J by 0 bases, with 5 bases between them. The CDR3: CASSLGPTNEKLFF. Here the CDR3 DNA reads TGTGCCAGCAGCTTGGGCCCAACTAATGAAAAACTGTTTTTT.

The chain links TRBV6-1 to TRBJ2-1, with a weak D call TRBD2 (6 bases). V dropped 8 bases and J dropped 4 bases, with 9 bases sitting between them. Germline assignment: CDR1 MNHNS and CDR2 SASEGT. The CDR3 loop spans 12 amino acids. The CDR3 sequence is CASWGLYNEQFF. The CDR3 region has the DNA TGTGCCAGCTGGGGACTTTACAATGAGCAGTTCTTC.

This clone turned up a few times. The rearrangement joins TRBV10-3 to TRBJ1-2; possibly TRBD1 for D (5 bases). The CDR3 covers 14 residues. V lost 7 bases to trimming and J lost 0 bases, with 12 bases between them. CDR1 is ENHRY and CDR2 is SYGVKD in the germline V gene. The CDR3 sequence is CAITRDGSNYGYTF. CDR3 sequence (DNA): TGTGCCATCACCCGGGACGGATCTAACTATGGCTACACCTTC.

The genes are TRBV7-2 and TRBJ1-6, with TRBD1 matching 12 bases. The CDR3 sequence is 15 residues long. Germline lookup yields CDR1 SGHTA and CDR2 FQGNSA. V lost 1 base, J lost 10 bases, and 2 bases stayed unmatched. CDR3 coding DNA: TGTGCCAGCAGCTTAGTCGGGACAGGGGGCTCACCCCTCCACTTT. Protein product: CASSLVGTGGSPLHF.

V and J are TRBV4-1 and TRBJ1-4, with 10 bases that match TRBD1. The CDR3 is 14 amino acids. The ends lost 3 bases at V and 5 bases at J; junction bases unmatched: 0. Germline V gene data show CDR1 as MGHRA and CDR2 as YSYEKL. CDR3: CASSQGQGNEKLFF. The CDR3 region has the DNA TGCGCCAGCAGCCAGGGACAGGGGAATGAAAAACTGTTTTTT.

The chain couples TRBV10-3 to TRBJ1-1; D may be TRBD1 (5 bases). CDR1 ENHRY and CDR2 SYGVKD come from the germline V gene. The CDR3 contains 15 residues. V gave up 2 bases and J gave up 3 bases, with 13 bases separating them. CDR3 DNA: TGTGCCATCAGTGAGACAAGGACAAAAGACACTGAAGCTTTCTTT. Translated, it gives CAISETRTKDTEAFF.

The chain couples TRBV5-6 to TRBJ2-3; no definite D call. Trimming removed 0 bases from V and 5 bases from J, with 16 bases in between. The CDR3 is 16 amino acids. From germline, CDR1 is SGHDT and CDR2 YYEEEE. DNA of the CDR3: TGTGCCAGCAGCTTGGCCGGGCTGGCCCGGATAGATACGCAGTATTTT. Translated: CASSLAGLARIDTQYF. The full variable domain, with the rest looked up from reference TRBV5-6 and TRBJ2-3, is DAGVTQSPTHLIKTRGQQVTLRCSPKSGHDTVSWYQQALGQGPQFIFQYYEEEERQRGNFPDRFSGHQFPNYSSELNVNALLLGDSALYLCASSLAGLARIDTQYFGPGTRLTVL.

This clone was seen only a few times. The CDR3 region is CASSQDLGPTPPSGYTF. CDR3 nucleotides: TGTGCCAGCAGCCAAGATTTGGGACCGACACCGCCGAGTGGCTACACCTTC. This rearrangement joins TRBV4-2 to TRBJ1-2, with D perhaps matching TRBD1 (5 bases). V was pared by 0 bases and J by 7 bases, with 21 bases between. Germline loops: CDR1 LGHNA, CDR2 YNFKEQ. The length of the CDR3 is 17 residues.

The CDR3 DNA reads TGTGCCAGCAGTTTATGGGGACGGAATGAGCAGTTCTTC. This sequence encodes CASSLWGRNEQFF. The chain joins TRBV28 to TRBJ2-1; D is perhaps TRBD1 or TRBD2 (5 bases each). The CDR3 length is 13 residues. The V gene lost 0 bases and the J gene lost 7 bases, with 7 bases spanning the gap. Germline CDR1 reads MDHEN; CDR2 reads SYDVKM.

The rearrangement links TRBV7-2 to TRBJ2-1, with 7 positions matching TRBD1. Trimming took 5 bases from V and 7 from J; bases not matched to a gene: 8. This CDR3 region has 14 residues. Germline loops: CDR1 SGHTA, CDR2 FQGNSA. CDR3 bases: TGTGCCAGCAGCCCAGACGACAGGGTTAATGAGCAGTTCTTC. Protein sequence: CASSPDDRVNEQFF.

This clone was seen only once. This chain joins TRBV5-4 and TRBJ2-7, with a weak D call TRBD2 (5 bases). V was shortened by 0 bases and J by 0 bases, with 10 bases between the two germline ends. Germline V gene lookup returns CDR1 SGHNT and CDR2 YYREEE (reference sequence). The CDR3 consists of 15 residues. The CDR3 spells CASSLGGSGSYEQYF. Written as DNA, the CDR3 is TGTGCCAGCAGCTTGGGAGGGTCAGGCTCCTACGAGCAGTACTTC.

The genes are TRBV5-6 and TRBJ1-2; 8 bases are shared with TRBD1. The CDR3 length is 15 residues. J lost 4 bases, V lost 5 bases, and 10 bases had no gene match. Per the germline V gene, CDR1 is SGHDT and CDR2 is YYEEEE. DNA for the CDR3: TGTGCCAGCAGGGCGACTTACAGGGGGTCCTATGGCTACACCTTC. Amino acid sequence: CASRATYRGSYGYTF.

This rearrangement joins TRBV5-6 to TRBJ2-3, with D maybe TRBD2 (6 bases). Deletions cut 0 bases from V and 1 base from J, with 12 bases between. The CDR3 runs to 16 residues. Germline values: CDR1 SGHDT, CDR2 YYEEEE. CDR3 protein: CASSLGRDFRTDTQYF. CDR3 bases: TGTGCCAGCAGCTTGGGTCGGGACTTTCGCACAGATACGCAGTATTTT.

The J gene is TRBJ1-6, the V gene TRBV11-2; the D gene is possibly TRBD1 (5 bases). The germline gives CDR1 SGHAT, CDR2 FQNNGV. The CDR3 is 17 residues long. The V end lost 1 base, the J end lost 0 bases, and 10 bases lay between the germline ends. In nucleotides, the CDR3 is TGTGCCAGCAGCTTAGGGACAACGACCTCCTATAATTCACCCCTCCACTTT. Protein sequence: CASSLGTTTSYNSPLHF.

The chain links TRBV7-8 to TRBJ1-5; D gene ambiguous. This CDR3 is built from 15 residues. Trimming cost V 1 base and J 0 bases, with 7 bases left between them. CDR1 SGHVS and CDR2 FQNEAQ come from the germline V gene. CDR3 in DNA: TGTGCCAGCAGCTTAGAACACAATAGCAATCAGCCCCAGCATTTT. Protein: CASSLEHNSNQPQHF.

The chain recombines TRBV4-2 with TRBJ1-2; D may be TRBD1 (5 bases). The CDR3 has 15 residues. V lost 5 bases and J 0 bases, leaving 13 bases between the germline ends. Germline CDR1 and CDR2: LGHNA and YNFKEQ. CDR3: CASSERQGSNYGYTF. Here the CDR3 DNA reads TGTGCCAGCAGCGAGCGGCAGGGCTCTAACTATGGCTACACCTTC.

CDR3 sequence reads: CASSSAGTGVQPQHF. Written as DNA, the CDR3 is TGTGCCAGCAGTTCAGCCGGGACAGGGGTCCAGCCCCAGCATTTT. The rearrangement uses TRBV6-6 and TRBJ1-5; 10 bases match TRBD1. This CDR3 has 15 amino acids. Germline CDR1 reads MNHNY; CDR2 reads SVGAGI (reference sequence). V lost 4 bases, J lost 7 bases, and 7 bases stayed unmatched.

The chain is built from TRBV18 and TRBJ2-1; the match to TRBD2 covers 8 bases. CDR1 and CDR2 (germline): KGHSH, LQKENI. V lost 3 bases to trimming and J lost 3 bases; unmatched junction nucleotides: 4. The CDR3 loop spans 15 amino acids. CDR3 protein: CASSPRGGLYNEQFF. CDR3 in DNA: TGTGCCAGCTCACCCCGGGGGGGGCTCTACAATGAGCAGTTCTTC.

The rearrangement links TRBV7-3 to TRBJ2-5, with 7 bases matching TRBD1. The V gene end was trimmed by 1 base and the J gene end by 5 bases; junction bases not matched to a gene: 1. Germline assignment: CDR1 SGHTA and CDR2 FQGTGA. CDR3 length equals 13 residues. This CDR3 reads CASSLNRGETQYF. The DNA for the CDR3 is TGTGCCAGCAGCTTAAACAGGGGCGAGACCCAGTACTTC.

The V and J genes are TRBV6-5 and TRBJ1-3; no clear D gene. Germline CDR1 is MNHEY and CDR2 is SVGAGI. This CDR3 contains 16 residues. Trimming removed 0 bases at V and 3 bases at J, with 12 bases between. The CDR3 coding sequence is TGTGCCAGCAGTTACTCGATTCGAGGACGTGGAAACACCATATATTTT. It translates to CASSYSIRGRGNTIYF.